This TCR beta chain was identified in a study of cytomegalovirus exposure and HLA in healthy donors. Study background: Sequencing of about 179 million T cells in an earlier analysis found 90 million to 120 million unique TCR beta sequences.

Trimming took 5 bases from V and 6 from J; bases not matched to a gene: 7. Germline values: CDR1 MNHEY, CDR2 SMNVEV (reference sequence). The CDR3 sequence is 15 residues long. Both 60 Vbeta primers and 13 Jbeta primers went into the PCR. The table came from immunoSEQ multiplex PCR; TCRdb's copy has only in-frame clones and leaves some out. The data hold approximately 140,000 clones, with just under 65% observed a single time. V gene TRBV27 combines with J gene TRBJ2-7, with 13 bases identical to TRBD2. Source material: PBMCs. The sequence was obtained from a woman aged 60-70 years in good health and CMV-seropositive. CDR3 protein: CASSTTSGRASEQYF. The CDR3 DNA reads as TGTGCCAGCAGTACCACTAGCGGGAGGGCCTCCGAGCAGTACTTC.